This is a list of T cell receptor beta chains from one sample in a study of blood T cell repertoires in COVID-19. Repertoires were generated with immunoSEQ multiplex PCR, while TCRdb's copy carries only in-frame clones and drops some. The table shows just over 300,000 clones, with over 80% occurring only once. Sequenced material: PBMCs or T cells enriched from blood (not recorded which). These receptor sequences come from a woman aged 18 to 35 who had recovered from COVID-19. The CDR3 runs from the conserved cysteine through the conserved F or W. A D gene is named only where the DNA matches it firmly. For some rows the clone size is stated as once, few or many, or as a class when expanded; others skip it.

d_call,j_call,v_call,clone_size,cdr3_nt,cdr3_aa
.,TRBJ1-5,TRBV6-5,.,TGTGCCAGCAAGATCTACAGGGTCAATCAGCCCCAGCATTTT,CASKIYRVNQPQHF
.,TRBJ2-6,TRBV28,.,TGTGCCAGCAGGCTGCGGTATTCTGGGGCCAACGTCCTGACTTTC,CASRLRYSGANVLTF
TRBD1,TRBJ1-2,TRBV28,.,TGTGCCAGCAGTCACCGGGACAGGAGTAGAATTCATGGCTACACCTTC,CASSHRDRSRIHGYTF
.,TRBJ1-6,TRBV28,.,TGTGCCAGCAGTTCGGGGGGTTCACCCCTCCACTTT,CASSSGGSPLHF
.,TRBJ2-1,TRBV5-1,.,TGCGCCAGCAGCTTCTCGACGACTAGCTCCTACAATGAGCAGTTCTTC,CASSFSTTSSYNEQFF
.,TRBJ2-1,TRBV6-5,.,TGTGCCAGCAGTAAGGACAGTTACAATGAGCAGTTCTTC,CASSKDSYNEQFF
.,TRBJ2-5,TRBV5-1,.,TGCGCCAGCAGCGCTACAGAGACCCAGTACTTC,CASSATETQYF
.,TRBJ1-4,TRBV4-2,few,TGTGCCAGCAGCCAGGTCGGGAACAATGAAAAACTGTTTTTT,CASSQVGNNEKLFF
.,TRBJ1-2,TRBV7-6,.,TGTGCCAGCAGCCAGATATCGGGGGGAATGGGCACCTTC,CASSQISGGMGTF
.,TRBJ2-4,TRBV21-1,.,TGTGCCAGCAGCAAAGGTGGCGGGAGAATCAAAAACATTCAGTACTTC,CASSKGGGRIKNIQYF
.,TRBJ1-1,TRBV19,.,TGTGCCAGTAGTATCATGGTAGGAGCTGCTGAAGCTTTCTTT,CASSIMVGAAEAFF
TRBD2,TRBJ2-3,TRBV6-5,.,TGTGCCAGCAGTTTACTAGCGGGAGATACGCAGTATTTT,CASSLLAGDTQYF
TRBD2,TRBJ2-7,TRBV6-2/TRBV6-3,.,TGTGCCAGCAGTTCGGGACTAGCGGAGAAACGGAGCTCCTACGAGCAGTACTTC,CASSSGLAEKRSSYEQYF
TRBD1,TRBJ1-5,TRBV27,once,TGTGCCAGCAGGGCCTTAGGGACAGGGGGAAATCAGCCCCAGCATTTT,CASRALGTGGNQPQHF
TRBD1,TRBJ1-2,TRBV29-1,.,TGCAGCGTTTTAACAGGGGATTTCTATGGCTACACCTTC,CSVLTGDFYGYTF
.,TRBJ1-5,TRBV2,.,TGTGCCAGCAGTGAAGAACTCTGGGGAGGGGACGGGCAGCCCCAGCATTTT,CASSEELWGGDGQPQHF
TRBD1,TRBJ1-6,TRBV28,.,TGTGCCAGCAGTCTCGCGTGGGACAGCCAAGGAAGTCCACCCCTCCACTTT,CASSLAWDSQGSPPLHF
.,TRBJ2-3,TRBV20-1,.,TGCAGTGCTGAGCTAGCAGATACGCAGTATTTT,CSAELADTQYF
.,TRBJ2-5,TRBV5-1,.,TGCGCCAGCAGCTTGGCAGGGATCGGAGAGACCCAGTACTTC,CASSLAGIGETQYF
.,TRBJ1-6,TRBV2,.,TGTGCCAGCAGGGTAGGACAGTCTCCCCACTTT,CASRVGQSPHF
.,TRBJ2-1,TRBV28,.,TGTGCCAGCAGTTTATCAGGGTCCTACAATGAGCAGTTCTTC,CASSLSGSYNEQFF
TRBD2,TRBJ2-3,TRBV7-3,.,TGTGCCAGCAGCTTAATGGGACTAGCAGGGGATACGCAGTATTTT,CASSLMGLAGDTQYF
TRBD1,TRBJ1-1,TRBV28,.,TGTGCCAGCAGTCTCCCCCTGGGACAGGGGAACACTGAAGCTTTCTTT,CASSLPLGQGNTEAFF
TRBD1,TRBJ2-4,TRBV19,.,TGTGCCAGTAGTTTCGGGACAGGGGGTCCCAAAAACATTCAGTACTTC,CASSFGTGGPKNIQYF
TRBD2,TRBJ2-1,TRBV28,.,TGTGCCAGCACCCTAGGCAAGGGCAATTTAGCGGGAGCAGGTGAGCAGTTCTTC,CASTLGKGNLAGAGEQFF
TRBD2,TRBJ2-1,TRBV11-2,.,TGTGCCAGCAGCTTAGGGACTAGTGGCATTGAGCAGTTCTTC,CASSLGTSGIEQFF
.,TRBJ2-3,TRBV5-5,.,TGTGCCAGCAGCTCTCGCACAGATACGCAGTATTTT,CASSSRTDTQYF
.,TRBJ2-5,TRBV5-6,.,TGTGCCAGCAGCTTGGCCGGATTCGGGGAGACCCAGTACTTC,CASSLAGFGETQYF